This entry features one T cell receptor (beta chain) sequence. Sequencing libraries for TCR beta were prepared with iRepertoire HTBI primers and Arm-PCR of CDR3 regions. TCRdb processed the multiplex PCR reads anew with MiXCR; each CDR3 protein has one entry. The sample has 550,000 or so distinct CDR3 sequences; 12% are singletons. Germline CDR1 is DFQATT and CDR2 is SNEGSKA (reference sequence). V was cut by 0 bases and J by 3 bases, with 15 bases left in between. The CDR3 is made up of 15 amino acids. This entry is derived from a study of regulatory T cells in long-lasting Graves disease. Specified time point: newly diagnosed GD, antithyroid drugs for less than 3 months. PBMC-derived RNA was used for the TCR library. A further study also used this sample, focusing on T cells in Graves' hyperthyroidism and ophthalmopathy. That report notes: If no ophthalmopathy progression occurred within 18 months, Graves' hyperthyroidism was stable. Through a model of 13 V-J features, ophthalmopathy was separated from stable hyperthyroidism.

The TCR was taken from a woman in her 30s with Graves disease. J is TRBJ2-7 and V is TRBV20-1; D uncertain. The material was peripheral blood mononuclear cells (PBMCs), obtained at new diagnosis, from a patient treated with antithyroid drugs. The CDR3 nucleotides are TGCAGTGCTAGAGAAGGTTCCTACAGCCACTACGAGCAGTACTTC. Translation: CSAREGSYSHYEQYF.